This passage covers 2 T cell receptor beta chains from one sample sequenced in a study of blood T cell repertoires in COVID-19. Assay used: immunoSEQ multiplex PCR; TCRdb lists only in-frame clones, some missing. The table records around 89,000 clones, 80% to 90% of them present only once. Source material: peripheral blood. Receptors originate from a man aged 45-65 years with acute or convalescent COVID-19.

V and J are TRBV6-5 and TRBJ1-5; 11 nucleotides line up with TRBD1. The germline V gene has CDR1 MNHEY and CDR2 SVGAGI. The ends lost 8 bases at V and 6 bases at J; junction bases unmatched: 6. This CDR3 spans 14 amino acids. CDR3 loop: CASYAGTGGQPQHF. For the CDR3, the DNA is TGTGCCAGCTACGCCGGGACAGGGGGTCAGCCCCAGCATTTT.

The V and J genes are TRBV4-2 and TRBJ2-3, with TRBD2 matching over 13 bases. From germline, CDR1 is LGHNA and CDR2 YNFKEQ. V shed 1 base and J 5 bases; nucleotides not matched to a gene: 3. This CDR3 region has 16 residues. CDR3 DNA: TGTGCCAGCAGCCAAGTACTAGCGGGGGGGCTAGATACGCAGTATTTT. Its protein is CASSQVLAGGLDTQYF.